Below are 5 T cell receptor beta chains sequenced from a single sample in a study of T cells after posttransplantation cyclophosphamide. Data came from immunoSEQ multiplex PCR; TCRdb stores just in-frame clones and leaves some out. The sample lists some 20,000 clones; roughly 72% were seen once. A marrow graft followed busulfan-fludarabine conditioning, with cyclophosphamide on days +3 and +4. The source material was PBMCs, sampled after an allogeneic stem cell transplant with post-transplant cyclophosphamide. The receptors derive from a male patient aged 30 to 40 who received an allogeneic stem cell transplant from a related donor, was CMV-positive, and had acute GVHD only. Some T cells could come from the graft donor.

This clone was recorded once. The V gene is TRBV11-3, the J gene TRBJ2-1, with 11 bases matching TRBD2. The CDR3 loop spans 17 amino acids. CDR1 is SGHNT and CDR2 is YENEEA in the germline V gene. The V segment lost 1 base and the J segment 9 bases; nucleotides outside the gene matches: 11. CDR3 DNA sequence: TGTGCCAGCAGCTTAGGCCCAATTAGCGGGGGGGCGGGTGAGCAGTTCTTC. Its translation is CASSLGPISGGAGEQFF.

The V and J genes are TRBV4-2 and TRBJ1-6; D is ambiguous. Between the trimmed V and J ends, which lost 8 bases and 0 bases, there was a span of 5 bases. The CDR3 loop spans 13 amino acids. The germline V gene encodes CDR1 LGHNA and CDR2 YNFKEQ. Here the CDR3 DNA reads TGTGCCAGCTCGAGCTCCTATAATTCACCCCTCCACTTT. As protein: CASSSSYNSPLHF.

The genes are TRBV6-4 and TRBJ2-1, with 9 bases aligning to TRBD2. Trimming at V came to 3 bases and at J to 4 bases, leaving 4 bases not matched to a gene. CDR1 MRHNA and CDR2 SNTAGT come from the germline V gene. The CDR3 runs to 15 residues. The CDR3 sequence is CASSDAGGPYNEQFF. In nucleotides, the CDR3 is TGTGCCAGCAGTGATGCGGGGGGGCCTTACAATGAGCAGTTCTTC.

This chain joins TRBV9 and TRBJ2-7, with 10 bases lining up with TRBD1. This CDR3 comprises 14 residues. V gave up 2 bases and J gave up 2 bases; unmatched junction bases: 1. Germline V gives CDR1 SGDLS, CDR2 YYNGEE. The CDR3 coding sequence is TGTGCCAGCAGCGTTGGGACAGGGGCCTACGAGCAGTACTTC. Its translation: CASSVGTGAYEQYF.

This clone has just a few counts. This chain joins TRBV2 and TRBJ1-2; D unresolved. The germline CDR1 and CDR2 sequences are SNHLY and FYNNEI. V lost 3 bases and J lost 4, with 6 bases in between. CDR3 size: 12 residues. The CDR3: CASSEGAYGYTF. The CDR3 DNA reads as TGTGCCAGCAGTGAGGGAGCCTATGGCTACACCTTC.